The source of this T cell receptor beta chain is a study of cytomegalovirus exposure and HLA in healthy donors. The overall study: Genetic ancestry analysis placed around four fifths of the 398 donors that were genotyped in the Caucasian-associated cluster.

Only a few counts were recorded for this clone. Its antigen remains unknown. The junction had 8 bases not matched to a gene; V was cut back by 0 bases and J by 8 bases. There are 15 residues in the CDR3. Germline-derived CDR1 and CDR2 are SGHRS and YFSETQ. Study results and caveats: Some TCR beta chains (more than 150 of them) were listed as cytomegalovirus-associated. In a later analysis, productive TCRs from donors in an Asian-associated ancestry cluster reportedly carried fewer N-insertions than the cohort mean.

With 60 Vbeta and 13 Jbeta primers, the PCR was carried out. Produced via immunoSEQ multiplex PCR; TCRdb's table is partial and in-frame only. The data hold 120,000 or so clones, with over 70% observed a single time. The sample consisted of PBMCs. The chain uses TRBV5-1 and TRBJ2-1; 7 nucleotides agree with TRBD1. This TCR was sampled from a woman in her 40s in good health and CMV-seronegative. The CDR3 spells CASSLALDRADEQFF. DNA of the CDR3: TGCGCCAGCAGCTTGGCCTTAGACAGGGCGGATGAGCAGTTCTTC.